One and the same sample provided the 20 T cell receptor beta chains below, sequenced in a study of blood T cells in healthy people across ages. A second PCR of about 6 to 11 cycles used a sample-barcoded 5' primer and a J-beta primer mix. One entry per CDR3 protein results from TCRdb running MiXCR on the 5' RACE reads. The sample holds 1.5 million to 2 million distinct CDR3 sequences, around 35% seen once. Material: blood. These receptors came from a woman aged 30 to 39 in good health.

This chain uses TRBV7-9 with TRBJ2-7, with 7 bases identical to TRBD1. The J call may be incorrect, as the DNA end agrees better with TRBJ2-4. From germline, CDR1 is SEHNR and CDR2 FQNEAQ (reference sequence). This CDR3 has 15 amino acids. In DNA, the CDR3 is TGTGCCAGCTTCCCCAACAGGGGAGCCAAAAACATTCAGTACTTC. Translation gives CASFPNRGAKNIQYF.

This chain uses TRBV15 with TRBJ2-6; unclear D gene. In germline, CDR1 is LNHNV, CDR2 YYDKDF (reference sequence). This CDR3 has 16 residues. Trimming took off 0 bases at V and 4 bases at J, with 10 bases between the two ends. The CDR3 DNA reads as TGTGCCACCAGCAGAGACAGAAGGTCGGGGGCCAACGTCCTGACTTTC. It codes for CATSRDRRSGANVLTF.

This clonotype has only a few counts. The chain carries TRBV11-2 and TRBJ2-7; D possibly corresponds to TRBD1 (6 bases). Germline CDR1 and CDR2: SGHAT and FQNNGV. Trimming removed 2 bases from V and 2 bases from J, with 10 bases in between. This CDR3 comprises 14 residues. The CDR3: CASSLQTGTYEQYF. DNA for the CDR3: TGTGCCAGCAGCTTACAAACAGGGACCTACGAGCAGTACTTC. Drawing the rest from reference TRBV11-2 and TRBJ2-7, the complete variable domain is EAGVAQSPRYKIIEKRQSVAFWCNPISGHATLYWYQQILGQGPKLLIQFQNNGVVDDSQLPKDRFSAERLKGVDSTLKIQPAKLEDSAVYLCASSLQTGTYEQYFGPGTRLTVT.

The chain recombines TRBV4-1 with TRBJ2-7, with D perhaps matching TRBD2 (5 bases). CDR1 MGHRA and CDR2 YSYEKL come from the germline V gene. The V and J ends lost 0 bases and 12 bases respectively, with 12 bases between them. This CDR3 comprises 12 residues. The CDR3 region has the DNA TGCGCCAGCAGCCAAGATCATGAGGGCTTGTACTTC. This translates into CASSQDHEGLYF.

The chain uses TRBV4-2 and TRBJ1-2; D ambiguous. This CDR3 comprises 13 residues. Germline loops: CDR1 LGHNA, CDR2 YNFKEQ. With 1 base removed from V and 5 bases from J, the gap between germline ends came to 8 bases. The CDR3 loop is CASSQGWMYGYTF. CDR3 coding DNA: TGTGCCAGCAGCCAAGGATGGATGTATGGCTACACCTTC.

This clonotype has more than one count but fewer than ten. V usage is TRBV12-3 or TRBV12-4 and J usage is TRBJ2-3; 10 bases align to TRBD2. J gave up 2 bases and V 7 bases, and 6 bases lay outside the gene matches. The CDR3 runs to 15 residues. CDR3 region: CASNLGLAVTDTQYF. The CDR3, as DNA: TGTGCCAGCAACCTAGGACTAGCGGTCACAGATACGCAGTATTTT.

This clonotype was seen only a few times. The chain combines TRBV28 with TRBJ1-2; perhaps TRBD1 as D (5 bases). Germline V gene lookup returns CDR1 MDHEN and CDR2 SYDVKM. Trimming stripped 3 bases from V and 7 bases from J, with 15 bases between. The CDR3 is made up of 14 amino acids. This chain's CDR3 is CASSLNRTPGGYTF. The CDR3 bases are TGTGCCAGCAGTTTGAATCGGACACCGGGTGGCTACACCTTC.

J is TRBJ2-5 and V is TRBV5-1, with D perhaps matching TRBD1 or TRBD2 (6 bases each). V shed 0 bases and J shed 11 bases, with 26 bases lying between them. Germline-derived CDR1 and CDR2 are SGHRS and YFSETQ. This CDR3 spans 17 amino acids. The CDR3: CASSLVRLGTTRREQYF. DNA for the CDR3: TGCGCCAGCAGCTTGGTAAGGCTAGGGACAACACGGAGGGAGCAGTACTTC.

Of note for this clonotype: Just one base apart from a much larger clone, this may be a read error. The genes are TRBV12-3 or TRBV12-4 and TRBJ1-2; no reliable D call. Trimming took 7 bases from V and 12 from J, leaving 24 bases between them. The CDR3 sequence is 14 residues long. CDR3: CASTTGYWGDGHTF. The CDR3 DNA is TGTGCCAGCACCACGGGATATTGGGGAGACGGCCACACCTTC.

This chain joins TRBV6-1 and TRBJ2-5, with a tentative D call TRBD2 (5 bases). V shed 10 bases and J shed 1 base, with 16 bases lying between them. The CDR3 covers 14 residues. Germline V lookup: CDR1 MNHNS, CDR2 SASEGT. The CDR3 coding sequence is TGTGCCACCGCAGGCGGGCTACCCCAAGAGACCCAGTACTTC. Amino acid sequence: CATAGGLPQETQYF.

Details on this clonotype: Relative to the germline gene, one junction end is altered; a read error may explain this. This chain uses TRBV28 with TRBJ1-4, with D unresolved. Germline V lookup: CDR1 MDHEN, CDR2 SYDVKM. CDR3 length equals 14 residues. CDR3 in amino acids: CAGRSAGPNEKLFF. The CDR3 DNA is TGTGCCGGCAGATCGGCGGGCCCTAATGAAAAACTGTTTTTT.

This clonotype was picked up a small number of times. This chain links TRBV20-1 with TRBJ1-1, with D unclear. CDR1 is DFQATT, CDR2 SNEGSKA, per germline (reference sequence). Between the trimmed V and J ends, which lost 4 bases and 4 bases, there was a span of 7 bases. The CDR3 contains 11 residues. The CDR3 reads CSATKSTEAFF. In DNA form, the CDR3 reads TGCAGTGCTACTAAGAGCACTGAAGCTTTCTTT.

A remark on this clonotype: Given the absence of the conserved phenylalanine or tryptophan at the CDR3 end, a read error is likely. The chain joins TRBV5-1 to TRBJ2-7; D is ambiguous. Per the germline V gene, CDR1 is SGHRS and CDR2 is YFSETQ. The CDR3 totals 15 residues. V was pared by 7 bases and J by 0 bases, with 17 bases between. Here the CDR3 DNA reads TGCGCCAGCGCCAAAACGGACGGAAGCTCCTACGAGCAGTACTTG. As protein: CASAKTDGSSYEQYL.

There are a few counts of this clonotype. V usage is TRBV6-5 and J usage is TRBJ2-5, with D possibly TRBD2 on 6 matching bases. Trimming cost V 7 bases and J 5 bases, with 14 bases left between them. There are 13 residues in the CDR3. Germline assignment: CDR1 MNHEY and CDR2 SVGAGI. This chain's CDR3 is CASMAGNGETQYF. In nucleotides, the CDR3 is TGTGCCAGCATGGCGGGAAATGGGGAGACCCAGTACTTC.

A few counts support this clonotype. The chain employs TRBV5-1 and TRBJ2-1; a weak D match, TRBD1 (7 bases). CDR1 and CDR2 from the germline V gene are SGHRS and YFSETQ. The CDR3 sequence is 14 residues long. The V end lost 1 base, the J end lost 9 bases, and 14 bases lay between the germline ends. CDR3 loop: CASSLTGEAGEQFF. CDR3 bases: TGCGCCAGCAGCTTGACAGGGGAGGCAGGTGAGCAGTTCTTC.

This clonotype has just a few counts. The gene calls are TRBV7-9 and TRBJ2-5; D tentatively fits TRBD1 or TRBD2 (5 bases each). This CDR3 contains 16 residues. Germline V gene data show CDR1 as SEHNR and CDR2 as FQNEAQ (reference sequence). Trimming pared 4 bases from V and 5 bases from J, leaving 20 bases between. In DNA form, the CDR3 reads TGTGCCAGCAGCTCGAACTATCGGGACCGACAGGAGACCCAGTACTTC. It yields the protein CASSSNYRDRQETQYF.

The V gene is TRBV18, the J gene TRBJ2-5; a possible D gene is TRBD1 (5 bases). Germline CDR1 is KGHSH and CDR2 is LQKENI. This CDR3 spans 14 amino acids. The V end was cut by 1 base, the J end by 2 bases, with 8 bases between. The CDR3 bases are TGTGCCAGCTCACCACGGCGACAGCAAGAGACCCAGTACTTC. Amino acid sequence: CASSPRRQQETQYF.

A note on this clonotype: A read error may account for a junction end that differs from germline. V gene TRBV12-3 or TRBV12-4 combines with J gene TRBJ2-3, with TRBD2 as a possible D gene (5 bases). The CDR3 length is 14 residues. For the CDR3, the DNA is TGTGCCAGCAGTCTAGCCGGTGGGTTCTGGGCGCAGTATTTT. It translates to CASSLAGGFWAQYF.

This clonotype was detected many times. In nucleotides, the CDR3 is TGCAGTGCTAGAGCTGGGCCTTCCTACGAGCAGTACTTC. Translated, it gives CSARAGPSYEQYF. This chain uses TRBV20-1 with TRBJ2-7; D uncertain. The germline gives CDR1 DFQATT, CDR2 SNEGSKA (reference sequence). This CDR3 has 13 residues. V lost 1 base, J lost 1 base, and 8 bases lay in between.

This clonotype was observed a handful of times. This chain connects TRBV5-5 to TRBJ2-3; 8 nucleotides agree with TRBD2. The CDR3 contains 15 residues. Losses at the gene ends were 0 bases for V and 6 bases for J; bases not matched to a gene: 6. Germline loops: CDR1 SGHKS, CDR2 YYEKEE (reference sequence). The CDR3 nucleotides read TGTGCCAGCAGCTTGGGTTCTAGCGGGCTGGATACGCAGTATTTT. Translated, it gives CASSLGSSGLDTQYF.